This T cell receptor (beta chain) originates from a study of T cells in Graves' hyperthyroidism and ophthalmopathy. Overall study findings and caveats: Ophthalmopathy and stable hyperthyroidism were separated by a 13 V-J model.

This clonotype was recorded a few times. The antigen is unknown. This CDR3 is 12 amino acids long. The V end was cut by 6 bases, the J end by 3 bases, with 8 bases between. CDR1 and CDR2 (germline): MNHEY, SMNVEV (reference sequence). Amplified TCR beta CDR3 regions came from RNA transcripts. Primed by the HTBI set, a first-round RT-PCR was run on the TCR CDR3. TCRdb processed the multiplex PCR reads anew with MiXCR; each CDR3 protein has one entry. The sample lists more than 500,000 distinct CDR3 sequences, 16% occurring once. Enrolled ophthalmopathy patients presented with a Clinical Activity Score of at least 3, a NOSPECS grade of at least 4, and disease duration under 3 months. PBMCs stemmed from about 9.5 ml fresh peripheral blood.

V gene TRBV27 combines with J gene TRBJ2-5; D gene ambiguous. The source material was blood. The TCR was taken from a woman aged 25 to 39 with Graves' ophthalmopathy. The CDR3 here is CASRSGKETQYF. The CDR3 coding sequence is TGTGCCAGCAGGTCGGGCAAAGAGACCCAGTACTTC.